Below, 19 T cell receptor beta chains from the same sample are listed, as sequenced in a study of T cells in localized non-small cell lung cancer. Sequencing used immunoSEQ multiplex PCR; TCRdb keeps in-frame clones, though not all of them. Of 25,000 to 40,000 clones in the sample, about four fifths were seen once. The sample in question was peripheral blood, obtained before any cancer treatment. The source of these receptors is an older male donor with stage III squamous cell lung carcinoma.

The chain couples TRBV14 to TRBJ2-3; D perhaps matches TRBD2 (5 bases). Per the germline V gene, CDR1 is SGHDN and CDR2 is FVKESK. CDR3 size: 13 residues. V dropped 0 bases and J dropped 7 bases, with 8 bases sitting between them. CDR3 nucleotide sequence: TGTGCCAGCAGCCAAGAGTGGAGGCATACGCAGTATTTT. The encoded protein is CASSQEWRHTQYF. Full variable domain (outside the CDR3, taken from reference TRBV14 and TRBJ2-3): EAGVTQFPSHSVIEKGQTVTLRCDPISGHDNLYWYRRVMGKEIKFLLHFVKESKQDESGMPNNRFLAERTGGTYSTLKVQPAELEDSGVYFCASSQEWRHTQYFGPGTRLTVL.

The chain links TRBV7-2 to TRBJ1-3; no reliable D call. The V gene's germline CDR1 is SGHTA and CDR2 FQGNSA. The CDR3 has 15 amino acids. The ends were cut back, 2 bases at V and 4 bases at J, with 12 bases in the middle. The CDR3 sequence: CASSLITESGNTIYF. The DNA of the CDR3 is TGTGCCAGCAGCTTAATAACCGAATCCGGAAACACCATATATTTT.

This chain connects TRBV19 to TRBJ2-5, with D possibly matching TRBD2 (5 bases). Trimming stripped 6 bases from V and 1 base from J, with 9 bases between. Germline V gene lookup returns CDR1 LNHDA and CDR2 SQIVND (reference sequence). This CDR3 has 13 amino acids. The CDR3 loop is CASRGRLQETQYF. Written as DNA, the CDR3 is TGTGCCAGTAGGGGGAGACTCCAAGAGACCCAGTACTTC. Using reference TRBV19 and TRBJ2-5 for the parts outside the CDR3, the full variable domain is DGGITQSPKYLFRKEGQNVTLSCEQNLNHDAMYWYRQDPGQGLRLIYYSQIVNDFQKGDIAEGYSVSREKKESFPLTVTSAQKNPTAFYLCASRGRLQETQYFGPGTRLLVL.

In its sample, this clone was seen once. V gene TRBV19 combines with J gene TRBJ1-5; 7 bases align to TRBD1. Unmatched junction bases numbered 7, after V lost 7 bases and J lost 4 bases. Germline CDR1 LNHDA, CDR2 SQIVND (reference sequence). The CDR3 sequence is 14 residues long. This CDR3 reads CASTGTAGNQPQHF. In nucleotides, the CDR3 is TGTGCCAGTACCGGGACAGCCGGGAATCAGCCCCAGCATTTT.

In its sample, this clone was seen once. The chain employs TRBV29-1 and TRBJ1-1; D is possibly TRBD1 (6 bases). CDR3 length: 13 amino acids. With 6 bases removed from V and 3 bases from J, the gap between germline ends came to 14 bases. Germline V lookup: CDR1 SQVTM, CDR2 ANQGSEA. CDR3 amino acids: CSVRGGLYTEAFF. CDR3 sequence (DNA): TGCAGCGTGAGGGGGGGACTATACACTGAAGCTTTCTTT. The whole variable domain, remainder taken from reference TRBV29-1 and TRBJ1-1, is SAVISQKPSRDICQRGTSLTIQCQVDSQVTMMFWYRQQPGQSLTLIATANQGSEATYESGFVIDKFPISRPNLTFSTLTVSNMSPEDSSIYLCSVRGGLYTEAFFGQGTRLTVV.

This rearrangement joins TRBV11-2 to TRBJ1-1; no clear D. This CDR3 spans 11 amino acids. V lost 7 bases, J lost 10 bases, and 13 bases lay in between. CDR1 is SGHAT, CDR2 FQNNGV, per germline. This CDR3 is CASNFEGRAFF. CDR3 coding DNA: TGTGCCAGCAATTTCGAAGGACGAGCTTTCTTT.

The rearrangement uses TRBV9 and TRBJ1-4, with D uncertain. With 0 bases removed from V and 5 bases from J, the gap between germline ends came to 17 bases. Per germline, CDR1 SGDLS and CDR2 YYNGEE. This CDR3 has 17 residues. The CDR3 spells CASSVEGTGVPNEKLFF. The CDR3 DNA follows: TGTGCCAGCAGCGTAGAGGGTACCGGGGTTCCCAATGAAAAACTGTTTTTT.

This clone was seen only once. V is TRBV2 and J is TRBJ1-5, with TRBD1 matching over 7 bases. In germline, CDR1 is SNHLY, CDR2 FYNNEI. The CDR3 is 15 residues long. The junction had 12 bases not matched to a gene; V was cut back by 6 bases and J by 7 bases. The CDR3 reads CASSVDRVGGQPQHF. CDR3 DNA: TGTGCCAGCAGCGTTGACAGGGTAGGAGGGCAGCCCCAGCATTTT.

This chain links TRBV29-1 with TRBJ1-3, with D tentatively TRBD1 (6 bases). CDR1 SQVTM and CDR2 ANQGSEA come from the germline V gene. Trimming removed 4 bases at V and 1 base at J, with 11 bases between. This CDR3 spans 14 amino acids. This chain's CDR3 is CSVGDRRSGNTIYF. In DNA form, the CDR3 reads TGCAGCGTTGGAGACAGGAGGTCTGGAAACACCATATATTTT.

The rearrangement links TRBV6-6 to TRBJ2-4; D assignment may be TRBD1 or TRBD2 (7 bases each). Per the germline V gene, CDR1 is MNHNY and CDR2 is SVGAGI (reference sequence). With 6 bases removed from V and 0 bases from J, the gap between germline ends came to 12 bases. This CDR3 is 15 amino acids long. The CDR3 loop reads CASSPGGVAKNIQYF. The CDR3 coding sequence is TGTGCCAGCAGCCCAGGGGGGGTAGCCAAAAACATTCAGTACTTC.

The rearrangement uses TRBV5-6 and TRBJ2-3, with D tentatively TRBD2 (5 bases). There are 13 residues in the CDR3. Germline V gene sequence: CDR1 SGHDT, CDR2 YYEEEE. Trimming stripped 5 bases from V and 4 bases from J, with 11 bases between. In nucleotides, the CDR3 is TGTGCCAGCAGGGTACTAGGCGCAGATACGCAGTATTTT. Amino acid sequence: CASRVLGADTQYF.

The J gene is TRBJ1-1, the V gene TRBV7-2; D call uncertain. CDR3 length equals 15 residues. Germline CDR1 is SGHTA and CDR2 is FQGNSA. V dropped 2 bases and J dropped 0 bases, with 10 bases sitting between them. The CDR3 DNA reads TGTGCCAGCAGCTTAAATAATCAGGTGAACACTGAAGCTTTCTTT. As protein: CASSLNNQVNTEAFF.

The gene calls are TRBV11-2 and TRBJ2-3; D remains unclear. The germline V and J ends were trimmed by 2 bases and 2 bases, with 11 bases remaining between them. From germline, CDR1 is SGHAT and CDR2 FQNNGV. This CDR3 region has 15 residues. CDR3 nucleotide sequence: TGTGCCAGCAGCTTACGTCTCGGCCTCACAGATACGCAGTATTTT. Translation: CASSLRLGLTDTQYF.

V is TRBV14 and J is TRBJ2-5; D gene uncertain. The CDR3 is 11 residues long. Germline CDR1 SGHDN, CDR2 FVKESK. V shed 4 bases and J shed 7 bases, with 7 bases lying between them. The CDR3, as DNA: TGTGCCAGCAGCCTGAAGGGGACCCAGTACTTC. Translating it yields CASSLKGTQYF.

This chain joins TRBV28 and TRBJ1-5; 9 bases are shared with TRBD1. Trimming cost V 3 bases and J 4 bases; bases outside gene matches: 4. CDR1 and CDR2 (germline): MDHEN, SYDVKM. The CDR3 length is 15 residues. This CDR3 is CASSFSGTGNQPQHF. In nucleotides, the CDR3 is TGTGCCAGCAGTTTCTCCGGGACAGGGAATCAGCCCCAGCATTTT.

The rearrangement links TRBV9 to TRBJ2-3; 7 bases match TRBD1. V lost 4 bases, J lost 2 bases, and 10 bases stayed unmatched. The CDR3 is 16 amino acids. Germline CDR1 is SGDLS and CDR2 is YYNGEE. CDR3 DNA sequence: TGTGCCAGCAGCTCGAGACAGGGCTTTCCCACAGATACGCAGTATTTT. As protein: CASSSRQGFPTDTQYF. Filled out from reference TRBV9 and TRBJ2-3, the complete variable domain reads DSGVTQTPKHLITATGQRVTLRCSPRSGDLSVYWYQQSLDQGLQFLIQYYNGEERAKGNILERFSAQQFPDLHSELNLSSLELGDSALYFCASSSRQGFPTDTQYFGPGTRLTVL.

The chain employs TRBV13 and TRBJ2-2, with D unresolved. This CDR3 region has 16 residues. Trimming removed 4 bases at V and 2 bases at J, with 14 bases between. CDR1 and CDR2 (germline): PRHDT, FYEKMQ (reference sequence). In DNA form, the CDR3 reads TGTGCCAGCAGCTCAGACGGAGCTAAAAACACCGGGGAGCTGTTTTTT. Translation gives CASSSDGAKNTGELFF.

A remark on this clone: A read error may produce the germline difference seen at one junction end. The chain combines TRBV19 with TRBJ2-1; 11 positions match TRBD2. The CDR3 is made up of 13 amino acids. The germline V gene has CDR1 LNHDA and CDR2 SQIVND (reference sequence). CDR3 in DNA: TGCTCAACTAGCGGGAGCTCCTACAATGAGCAGTTCTTC. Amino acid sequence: CSTSGSSYNEQFF.

The CDR3 DNA sequence: TGTGCCAGCAGTTACCCGGGGTTGACCCAGCATTTT. This sequence encodes CASSYPGLTQHF. The chain employs TRBV6-5 and TRBJ1-5; D gene unclear. Trimming left V 2 bases short and J 11 bases short, with 10 bases between. Germline lookup yields CDR1 MNHEY and CDR2 SVGAGI. This CDR3 is 12 amino acids long.